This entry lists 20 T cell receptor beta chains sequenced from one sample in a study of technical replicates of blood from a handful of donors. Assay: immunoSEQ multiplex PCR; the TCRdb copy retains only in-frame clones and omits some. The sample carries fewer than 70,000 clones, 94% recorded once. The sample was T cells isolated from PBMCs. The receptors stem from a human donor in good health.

CDR3 nucleotide sequence: TGTGCCAGCAGCCCACGGACCGGGGAGCTGTTTTTT. Protein sequence: CASSPRTGELFF. The V and J genes are TRBV13 and TRBJ2-2, with D unresolved. The CDR3 consists of 12 residues. The V and J ends lost 5 bases and 5 bases respectively, with 6 bases between them. Germline values: CDR1 PRHDT, CDR2 FYEKMQ (reference sequence).

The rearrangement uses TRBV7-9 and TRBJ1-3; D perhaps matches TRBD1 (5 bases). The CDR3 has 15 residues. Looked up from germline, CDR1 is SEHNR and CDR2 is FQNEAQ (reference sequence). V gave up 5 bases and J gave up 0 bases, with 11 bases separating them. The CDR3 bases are TGTGCCAGCAGCCCTGACAGAACCTCTGGAAACACCATATATTTT. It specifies CASSPDRTSGNTIYF.

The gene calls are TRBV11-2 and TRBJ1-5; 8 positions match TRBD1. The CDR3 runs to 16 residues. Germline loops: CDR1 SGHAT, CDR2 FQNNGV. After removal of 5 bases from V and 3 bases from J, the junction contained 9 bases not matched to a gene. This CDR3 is CASSGRQGTANQPQHF. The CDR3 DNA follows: TGTGCCAGCAGCGGACGACAGGGGACCGCCAATCAGCCCCAGCATTTT.

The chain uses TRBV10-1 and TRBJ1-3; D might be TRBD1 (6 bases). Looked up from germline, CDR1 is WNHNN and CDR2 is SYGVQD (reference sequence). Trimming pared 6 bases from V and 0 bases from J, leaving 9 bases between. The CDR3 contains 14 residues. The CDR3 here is CASRDRTSGNTIYF. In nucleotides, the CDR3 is TGCGCCAGCAGGGACAGAACCTCTGGAAACACCATATATTTT.

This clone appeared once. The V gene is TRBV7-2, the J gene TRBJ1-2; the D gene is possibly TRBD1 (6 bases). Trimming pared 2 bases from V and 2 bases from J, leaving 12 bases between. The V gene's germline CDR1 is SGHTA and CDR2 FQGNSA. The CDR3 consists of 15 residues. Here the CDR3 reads CASSLQGMLNYGYTF. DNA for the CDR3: TGTGCCAGCAGCTTACAGGGGATGCTGAACTATGGCTACACCTTC.

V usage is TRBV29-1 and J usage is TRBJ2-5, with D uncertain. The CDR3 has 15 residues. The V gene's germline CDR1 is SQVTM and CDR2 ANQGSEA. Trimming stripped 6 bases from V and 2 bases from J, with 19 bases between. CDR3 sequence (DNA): TGCAGCGTGATATCCAGGATCGACCTTCAAGAGACCCAGTACTTC. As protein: CSVISRIDLQETQYF.

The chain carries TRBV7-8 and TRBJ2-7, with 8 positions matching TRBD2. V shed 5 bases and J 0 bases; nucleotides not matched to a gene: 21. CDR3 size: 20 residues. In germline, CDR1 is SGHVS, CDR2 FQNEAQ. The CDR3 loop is CASSRRGSGGMGGSSYEQYF. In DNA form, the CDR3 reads TGTGCCAGCAGCCGCCGTGGAAGCGGGGGTATGGGGGGGAGCTCCTACGAGCAGTACTTC.

CDR3 nucleotides: TGCGCCAGCAGCTCCCTTGATAGGGGTGGCAAGCAGTACTTC. This sequence encodes CASSSLDRGGKQYF. The V gene is TRBV5-1, the J gene TRBJ2-7; the D gene is possibly TRBD1 (5 bases). V lost 3 bases and J lost 8, with 18 bases in between. There are 14 residues in the CDR3. Germline lookup yields CDR1 SGHRS and CDR2 YFSETQ.

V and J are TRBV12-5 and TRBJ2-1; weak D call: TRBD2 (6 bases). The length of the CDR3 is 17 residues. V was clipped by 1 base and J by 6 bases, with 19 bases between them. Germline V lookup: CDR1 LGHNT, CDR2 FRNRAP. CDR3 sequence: CASGLGFGRGPFNEQFF. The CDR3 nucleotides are TGTGCTAGTGGTTTGGGGTTTGGGCGGGGACCCTTCAATGAGCAGTTCTTC.

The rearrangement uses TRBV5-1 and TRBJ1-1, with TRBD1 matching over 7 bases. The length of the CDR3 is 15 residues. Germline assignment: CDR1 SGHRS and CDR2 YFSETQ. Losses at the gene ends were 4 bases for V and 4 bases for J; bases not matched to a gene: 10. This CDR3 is CASSATTGVSTEAFF. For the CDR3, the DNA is TGCGCCAGCAGCGCTACCACAGGGGTTAGCACTGAAGCTTTCTTT.

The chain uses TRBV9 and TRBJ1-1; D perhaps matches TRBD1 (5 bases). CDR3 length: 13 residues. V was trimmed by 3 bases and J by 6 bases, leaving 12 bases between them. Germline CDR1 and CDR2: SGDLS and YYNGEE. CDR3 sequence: CASSAPGRPEAFF. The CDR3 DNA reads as TGTGCCAGCAGCGCGCCAGGGAGGCCTGAAGCTTTCTTT.

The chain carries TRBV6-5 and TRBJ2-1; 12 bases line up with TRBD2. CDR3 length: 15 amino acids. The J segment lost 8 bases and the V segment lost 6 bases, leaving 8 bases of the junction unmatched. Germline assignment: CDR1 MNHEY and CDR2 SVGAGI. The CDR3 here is CASRRTSGGFHEQFF. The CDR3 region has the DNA TGTGCCAGCAGACGAACTAGCGGGGGGTTCCATGAGCAGTTCTTC.

The CDR3 bases are TGTGCCAGCAGCGTAGTCGTATACACGGGAAGAACAACGAACACAGATACGCAGTATTTT. Protein: CASSVVVYTGRTTNTDTQYF. The chain uses TRBV9 and TRBJ2-3; D may be TRBD2 (5 bases). Trimming took 0 bases from V and 2 from J, leaving 25 bases between them. Per germline, CDR1 SGDLS and CDR2 YYNGEE. CDR3 length: 20 residues.

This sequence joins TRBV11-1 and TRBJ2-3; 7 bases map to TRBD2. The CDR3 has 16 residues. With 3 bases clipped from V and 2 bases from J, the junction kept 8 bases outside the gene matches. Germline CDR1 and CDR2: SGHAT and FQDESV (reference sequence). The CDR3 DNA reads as TGTGCCAGCAGCTTTGTGAGCGGGACCGTCACAGATACGCAGTATTTT. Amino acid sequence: CASSFVSGTVTDTQYF.

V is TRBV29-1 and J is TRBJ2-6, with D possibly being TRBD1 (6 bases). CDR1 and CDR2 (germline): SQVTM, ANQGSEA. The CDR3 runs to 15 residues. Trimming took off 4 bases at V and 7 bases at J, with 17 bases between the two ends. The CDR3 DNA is TGCAGCGTTGGAACAGGGCGAGGGGGAGCCAACGTCCTGACTTTC. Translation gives CSVGTGRGGANVLTF.

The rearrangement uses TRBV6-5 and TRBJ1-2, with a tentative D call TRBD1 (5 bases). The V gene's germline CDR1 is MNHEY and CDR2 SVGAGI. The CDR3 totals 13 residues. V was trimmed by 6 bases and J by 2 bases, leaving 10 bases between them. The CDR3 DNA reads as TGTGCCAGCAGCCTGGCAGGGAACTATGGCTACACCTTC. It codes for CASSLAGNYGYTF.

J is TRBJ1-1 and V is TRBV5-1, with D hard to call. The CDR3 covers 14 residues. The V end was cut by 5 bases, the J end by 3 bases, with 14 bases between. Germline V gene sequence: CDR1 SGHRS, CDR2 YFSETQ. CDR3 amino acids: CASRPAPRDTEAFF. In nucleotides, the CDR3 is TGCGCCAGCAGGCCTGCCCCGAGGGACACTGAAGCTTTCTTT. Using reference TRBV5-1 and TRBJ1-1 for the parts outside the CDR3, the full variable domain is KAGVTQTPRYLIKTRGQQVTLSCSPISGHRSVSWYQQTPGQGLQFLFEYFSETQRNKGNFPGRFSGRQFSNSRSEMNVSTLELGDSALYLCASRPAPRDTEAFFGQGTRLTVV.

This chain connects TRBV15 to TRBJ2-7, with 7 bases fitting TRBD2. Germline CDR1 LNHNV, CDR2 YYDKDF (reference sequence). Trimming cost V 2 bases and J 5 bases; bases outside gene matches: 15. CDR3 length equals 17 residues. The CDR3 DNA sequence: TGTGCCACCAGCAGATCGGGACTAAGTAGTGAATCGGACGAGCAGTACTTC. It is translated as CATSRSGLSSESDEQYF.

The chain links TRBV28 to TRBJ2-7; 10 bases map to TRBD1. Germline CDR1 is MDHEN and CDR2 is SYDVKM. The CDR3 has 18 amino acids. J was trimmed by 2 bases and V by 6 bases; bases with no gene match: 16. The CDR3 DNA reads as TGTGCCAGCAGCTCACTTGGGACAGGGGCCTTTAGCCCCTACGAGCAGTACTTC. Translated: CASSSLGTGAFSPYEQYF. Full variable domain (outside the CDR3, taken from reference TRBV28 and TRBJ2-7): DVKVTQSSRYLVKRTGEKVFLECVQDMDHENMFWYRQDPGLGLRLIYFSYDVKMKEKGDIPEGYSVSREKKERFSLILESASTNQTSMYLCASSSLGTGAFSPYEQYFGPGTRLTVT.

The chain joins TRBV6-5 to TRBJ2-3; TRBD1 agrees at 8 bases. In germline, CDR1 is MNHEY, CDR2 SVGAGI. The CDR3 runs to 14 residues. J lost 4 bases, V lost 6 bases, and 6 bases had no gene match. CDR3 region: CASSYDRGSDTQYF. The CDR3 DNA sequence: TGTGCCAGCAGCTACGACAGGGGTTCAGATACGCAGTATTTT.